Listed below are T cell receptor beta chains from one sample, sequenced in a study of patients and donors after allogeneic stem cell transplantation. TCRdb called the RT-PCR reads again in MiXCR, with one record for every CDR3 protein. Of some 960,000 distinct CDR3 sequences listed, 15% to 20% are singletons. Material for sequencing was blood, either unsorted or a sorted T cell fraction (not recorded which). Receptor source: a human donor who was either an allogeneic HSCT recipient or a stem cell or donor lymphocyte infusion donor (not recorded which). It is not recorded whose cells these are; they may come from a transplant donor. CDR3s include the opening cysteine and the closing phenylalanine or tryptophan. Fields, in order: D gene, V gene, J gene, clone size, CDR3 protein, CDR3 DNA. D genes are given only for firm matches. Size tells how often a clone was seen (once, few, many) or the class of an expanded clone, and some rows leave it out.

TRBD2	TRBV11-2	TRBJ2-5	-	CASTGLGGNQETQYF	TGTGCCAGCACGGGACTGGGGGGGAACCAAGAGACCCAGTACTTC
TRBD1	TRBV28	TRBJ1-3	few	CASTYRGPQRNTIYF	TGTGCCAGCACATACAGGGGGCCCCAACGGAACACCATATATTTT
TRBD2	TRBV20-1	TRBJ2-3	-	CSARDPLAGGPSGTDTQYF	TGCAGTGCTAGAGATCCCCTAGCGGGGGGGCCGTCTGGCACAGATACGCAGTATTTT
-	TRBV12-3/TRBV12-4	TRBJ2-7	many	CASSLKSAILEQYF	TGTGCCAGCAGTTTGAAGTCCGCTATACTCGAGCAGTACTTC
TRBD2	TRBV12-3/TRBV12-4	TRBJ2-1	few	CASRNSSGAEQFF	TGTGCCAGCAGGAATTCTAGCGGTGCTGAGCAGTTCTTC
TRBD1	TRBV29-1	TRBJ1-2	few	CSVVFPGQGRYNYGYTF	TGCAGCGTTGTTTTCCCCGGACAGGGGAGATATAACTATGGCTACACCTTC
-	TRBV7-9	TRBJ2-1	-	CASKKEYEQFF	TGTGCCAGCAAAAAAGAGTATGAGCAGTTCTTC
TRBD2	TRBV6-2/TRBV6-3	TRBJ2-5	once	CASSYAGPSKRGQETQYF	TGTGCCAGCAGTTACGCGGGGCCGAGCAAGCGGGGCCAAGAGACCCAGTACTTC
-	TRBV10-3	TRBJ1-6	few	CAISTGTKGDCLHF	TGTGCCATCAGTACCGGGACAAAGGGGGACTGTCTCCACTTT
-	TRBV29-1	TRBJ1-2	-	CSVERQSLYGYTF	TGCAGCGTTGAACGACAGAGCCTCTATGGCTACACCTTC
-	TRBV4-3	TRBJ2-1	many	CASSQDGGNYNEQFF	TGCGCCAGCAGCCAAGACGGAGGAAACTACAATGAGCAGTTCTTC
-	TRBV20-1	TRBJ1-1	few	CSAPIRMNTEAFF	TGCAGTGCTCCCATTAGGATGAACACTGAAGCTTTCTTT
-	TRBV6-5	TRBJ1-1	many	CASSYSEPGPQGTEAFF	TGTGCCAGCAGTTACTCGGAACCGGGCCCCCAAGGCACTGAAGCTTTCTTT
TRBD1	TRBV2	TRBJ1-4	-	CASSNRGEGQLFF	TGTGCCAGCAGTAACAGGGGAGAGGGACAACTGTTTTTT
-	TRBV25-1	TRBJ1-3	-	CASSERFRDSLGEAIYF	TGTGCCAGCAGTGAAAGATTTCGGGACTCGCTGGGGGAAGCCATATATTTT
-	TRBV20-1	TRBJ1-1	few	CSAPGLEDTEAFF	TGCAGTGCTCCAGGGTTGGAGGACACTGAAGCTTTCTTT